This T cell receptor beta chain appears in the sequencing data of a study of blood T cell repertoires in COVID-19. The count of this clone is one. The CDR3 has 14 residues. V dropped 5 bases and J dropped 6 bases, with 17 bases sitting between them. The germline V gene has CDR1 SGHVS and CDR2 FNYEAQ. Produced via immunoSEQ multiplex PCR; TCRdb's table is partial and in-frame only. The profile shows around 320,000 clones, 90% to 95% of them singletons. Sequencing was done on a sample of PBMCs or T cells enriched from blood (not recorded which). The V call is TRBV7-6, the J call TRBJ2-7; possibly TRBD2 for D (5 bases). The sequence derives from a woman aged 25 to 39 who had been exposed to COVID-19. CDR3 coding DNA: TGTGCCAGCAGCGACGAAGCTGGGAGACGCGAGCAGTACTTC. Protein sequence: CASSDEAGRREQYF.